These T cell receptor beta chains were read from a single sample in a study of cytomegalovirus exposure and HLA in healthy donors. TCRdb's copy holds only in-frame clones and misses some; the assay was immunoSEQ multiplex PCR. The sample consists of around 200,000 clones, around 83% of them appearing once. The sequencing input was PBMCs. Receptor source: a man aged 45-60 years in good health and CMV-seronegative. Each CDR3 is given with its conserved first and last residue. Each record gives: V gene, clone size, D gene, J gene, CDR3 protein, CDR3 DNA. The D gene is left open where the match is weak. Clone size, where shown, is once, few, many, or a class for clones that have expanded.

TRBV5-1	-	-	TRBJ1-5	CASSLDGGQPQHF	TGCGCCAGCAGCTTGGACGGTGGTCAGCCCCAGCATTTT
TRBV5-1	-	-	TRBJ2-2	CASSLQTRTGELFF	TGCGCCAGCAGCCTCCAGACTAGGACCGGGGAGCTGTTTTTT
TRBV7-9	-	-	TRBJ2-3	CASSVETGDTQYF	TGTGCCAGCAGCGTAGAGACAGGAGATACGCAGTATTTT
TRBV19	-	TRBD2	TRBJ2-1	CASSIFAGGIYNEQFF	TGTGCCAGTAGTATATTTGCGGGAGGAATCTACAATGAGCAGTTCTTC
TRBV19	-	-	TRBJ1-5	CASSIVQGNQPQHF	TGTGCCAGTAGTATAGTACAGGGCAATCAGCCCCAGCATTTT
TRBV5-5	-	-	TRBJ1-1	CASSPYLEEDTEAFF	TGTGCCAGCAGCCCTTACCTGGAAGAGGACACTGAAGCTTTCTTT
TRBV10-1	few	-	TRBJ1-5	CASRDSSPRGSNQPQHF	TGCGCCAGCAGGGACAGCTCCCCCCGGGGAAGCAATCAGCCCCAGCATTTT
TRBV5-4	once	-	TRBJ2-5	CASSLTSPRETQYF	TGTGCCAGCAGCTTGACTAGCCCCCGGGAGACCCAGTACTTC
TRBV6-5	-	-	TRBJ1-4	CASRKGGNEKLFF	TGTGCCAGCAGAAAGGGGGGGAATGAAAAACTGTTTTTT
TRBV19	-	TRBD1	TRBJ2-1	CASRLMHRGRSEQFF	TGTGCCAGTAGACTAATGCACAGGGGGCGGAGTGAGCAGTTCTTC
TRBV6-5	few	-	TRBJ1-1	CASSFDRQGTEAFF	TGTGCCAGCAGTTTTGACAGGCAGGGGACTGAAGCTTTCTTT
TRBV6-5	-	-	TRBJ2-7	CASSFKEGPYEQYF	TGTGCCAGCAGCTTTAAGGAGGGGCCCTACGAGCAGTACTTC
TRBV19	-	TRBD1	TRBJ2-6	CASSHMGQGYFGANVLTF	TGTGCCAGTAGCCACATGGGACAGGGCTATTTTGGGGCCAACGTCCTGACTTTC